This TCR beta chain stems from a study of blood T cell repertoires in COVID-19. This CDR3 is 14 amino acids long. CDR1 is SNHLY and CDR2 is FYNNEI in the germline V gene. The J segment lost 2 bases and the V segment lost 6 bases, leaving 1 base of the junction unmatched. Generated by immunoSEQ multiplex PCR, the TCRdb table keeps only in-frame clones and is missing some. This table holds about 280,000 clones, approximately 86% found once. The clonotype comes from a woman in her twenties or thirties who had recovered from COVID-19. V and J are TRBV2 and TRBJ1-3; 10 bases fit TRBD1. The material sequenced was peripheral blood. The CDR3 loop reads CASRTGGTGNTIYF. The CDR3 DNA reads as TGTGCCAGCAGGACAGGGGGCACTGGAAACACCATATATTTT.